A selection of T cell receptor beta chains follows, all from one sample in a study of T cells after yellow fever vaccination. TCRdb called the 5' RACE reads again in MiXCR, with one record for every CDR3 protein. Among some 350,000 distinct CDR3 sequences listed, over 4% were seen once. The material was PBMCs, obtained 5 days after the yellow fever booster vaccination. These receptor sequences come from a man between 18 and 35 years old who received the YFV17D yellow fever vaccine. Both conserved end residues are part of each CDR3. Fields, in order: V gene, clone size, J gene, D gene, CDR3 DNA, CDR3 protein. D genes are given only for firm matches. For some rows the clone size is stated as once, few or many, or as a class when expanded; others skip it.

TRBV12-3/TRBV12-4,.,TRBJ1-2,.,TGTGCCAGCAGTCCGCCCTTCACAGGGAAGTGGGGCTACACCTTC,CASSPPFTGKWGYTF
TRBV12-3/TRBV12-4,many,TRBJ2-1,TRBD1,TGTGCCAGCAGTTTTGGGGACAGGGAGCAGTTCTTC,CASSFGDREQFF
TRBV7-8,few,TRBJ1-1,.,TGTGCCAGCAGCTTACGGGGCAGGCTAGGTAGGACTTTCACTGAAGCTTTCTTT,CASSLRGRLGRTFTEAFF
TRBV27,few,TRBJ2-1,TRBD2,TGTGCCAGCACTAGCGGGGGGTGGAATGAGCAGTTCTTC,CASTSGGWNEQFF
TRBV7-8,many,TRBJ2-3,.,TGTGCCAGCAGCCCCACTGGGGGCGCCCCAGATACGCAGTATTTT,CASSPTGGAPDTQYF
TRBV5-4,few,TRBJ1-2,TRBD1,TGTGCCAGCAGCTTGTTTTACAGGGGACGGGATGGCTACACCTTC,CASSLFYRGRDGYTF
TRBV5-1,many,TRBJ2-2,.,TGCGCCAGCAGCTGGCGTCAAGGCACCGGGGAGCTGTTTTTT,CASSWRQGTGELFF
TRBV7-2,.,TRBJ2-3,.,TGTGCCAGCAGCTTACCGATATTGCGCACAGATACGCAGTATTTT,CASSLPILRTDTQYF
TRBV5-1,.,TRBJ2-4,.,TGCGCCAGCAGCTTGGAATACTTAGCCAAAAACATTCAGTACTTC,CASSLEYLAKNIQYF
TRBV5-1,many,TRBJ2-2,.,TGCGCCAGCAGCTTGGTCGCGGGGGCCACCGGGGAGCTGTTTTTT,CASSLVAGATGELFF
TRBV11-2,few,TRBJ1-3,.,TGTGCCAGCAGCTTAGAAACCCCCGGACACATCTCTGGAAACACCATATATTTT,CASSLETPGHISGNTIYF
TRBV28,.,TRBJ1-2,.,TGTGCCAGCAGTTTTGTGGACTTTACTAACTATGGCTACACCTTC,CASSFVDFTNYGYTF
TRBV20-1,many,TRBJ1-2,.,TGCAGTGCTAGAGTCCCACCGGACTCCGGCTATGGCTACACCTTC,CSARVPPDSGYGYTF
TRBV5-1,few,TRBJ2-4,.,TGCGCCAGCAGCCCCCCGGGACGAAGCGACATTCAGTACTTC,CASSPPGRSDIQYF
TRBV6-4,few,TRBJ2-3,TRBD2,TGTGCCAGCTCTCCCCGACCCGGACTAGCGGGCTCCACAGATACGCAGTATTTT,CASSPRPGLAGSTDTQYF
TRBV19,few,TRBJ1-2,TRBD1,TGTGCCAGTAGTAGATCCGGGACAGCCTTTGCCCTACGCGGCTACACCTTC,CASSRSGTAFALRGYTF
TRBV11-2,.,TRBJ1-6,.,TGTGCCAGCAGCGCCCAGGCTCCGACACCCCTCCACTTT,CASSAQAPTPLHF
TRBV7-2,few,TRBJ2-3,.,TGTGCCAGCAGCCTGTCTTTTATCCGGGATACGCAGTATTTT,CASSLSFIRDTQYF
TRBV6-5,many,TRBJ1-1,.,TGTGCCAGCAGTTACGACCAGGGCAGAATAGCTTTCTTT,CASSYDQGRIAFF
TRBV5-4,many,TRBJ2-4,.,TGTGCCAGCAGCTTAGACCTAGCCAAAAACATTCAGTACTTC,CASSLDLAKNIQYF
TRBV7-6,.,TRBJ2-1,TRBD2,TGTGCCAGCAGCCGTGGACTAGCGGGGGTTCGCAATGAGCAGTTCTTC,CASSRGLAGVRNEQFF
TRBV18,few,TRBJ2-5,.,TGTGCCAGCTCACCACCGGAGGGGCGGGAGACCCAGTACTTC,CASSPPEGRETQYF
TRBV5-1,.,TRBJ1-2,.,TGCGCCAGCAGCTTGGAGACAGCCATCGCGGGAGGCTACACCTTC,CASSLETAIAGGYTF
TRBV5-5,.,TRBJ2-5,TRBD2,TGTGCCAGCAGCCAGACTAGCGGGGGGGCCTTCGAGACCCAGTACTTC,CASSQTSGGAFETQYF
TRBV5-1,few,TRBJ2-3,.,TGCGCCAGCAGCTATAACGTGTTCACAGATACGCAGTATTTT,CASSYNVFTDTQYF
TRBV7-9,.,TRBJ1-4,.,TGTGCCAGCAGAACCGGGCTTAATGAAAAACTGTTTTTT,CASRTGLNEKLFF
TRBV29-1,.,TRBJ2-2,.,TGCAGCGTTGAGAAGGGGGAGCTGTTTTTT,CSVEKGELFF
TRBV30,many,TRBJ2-6,.,TGTGCCTGGAGTGTAACTGGGGCCAACGTCCTGACTTTC,CAWSVTGANVLTF
TRBV29-1,.,TRBJ2-5,.,TGCAGCGTCGCGGGGACCGGGGAGACCCAGTACTTC,CSVAGTGETQYF
TRBV29-1,few,TRBJ1-1,TRBD1,TGCAGCGTTCAAGGGGGCGACTGGAGTACTGAAGCTTTCTTT,CSVQGGDWSTEAFF
TRBV5-1,few,TRBJ2-5,TRBD2,TGCGCCAGCAGACAACACGGGGGGTTGGAACAAGAGACCCAGTACTTC,CASRQHGGLEQETQYF
TRBV7-2,many,TRBJ2-2,.,TGTGCCAGCAGCTTCGGGGGGGAGCTGTTTTTT,CASSFGGELFF
TRBV7-2,few,TRBJ2-3,.,TGTGCCAGCAGCTTAGATGGGGGACTGGCAGATACGCAGTATTTT,CASSLDGGLADTQYF
TRBV7-6,few,TRBJ1-6,.,TGTGCCAGCAGCTTGGCGACAGGTGATTCACCCCTCCACTTT,CASSLATGDSPLHF
TRBV12-3/TRBV12-4,many,TRBJ1-2,.,TGTGCCAGCAGTTTACACTATGGCTACACCTTC,CASSLHYGYTF
TRBV5-5,many,TRBJ2-3,.,TGTGCCAGCAGCTTTTTGAGCACAGATACGCAGTATTTT,CASSFLSTDTQYF
TRBV2,few,TRBJ1-1,TRBD1,TGTGCCAGCAGCCGACAGGGAGTTGAAGCTTTCTTT,CASSRQGVEAFF
TRBV25-1,.,TRBJ1-4,TRBD1,TGTGCCAGCAGTGAATCTCAGGGGGCCGGTGAAAAACTGTTTTTT,CASSESQGAGEKLFF
TRBV4-3,many,TRBJ2-4,TRBD1,TGCGCCAGCAGCCAAGATTTACAGGGGCTTAAAAACATTCAGTACTTC,CASSQDLQGLKNIQYF
TRBV11-1,many,TRBJ2-3,TRBD2,TGTGCCAGCAGCTCTAGCGGGGCCACAGATACGCAGTATTTT,CASSSSGATDTQYF
TRBV20-1,many,TRBJ1-3,.,TGCAGTGCTTCCGACAGTGCTGTTGGAAACACCATATATTTT,CSASDSAVGNTIYF
TRBV4-3,many,TRBJ2-6,.,TGCGCCAGCAGCCAAGGAACCGGGGCCGGGGCCAACGTCCTGACTTTC,CASSQGTGAGANVLTF
TRBV28,few,TRBJ2-2,.,TGTGCCAGCAGCCCCCGGGGCACCGGGGAGCTGTTTTTT,CASSPRGTGELFF